This T cell receptor beta chain derives from a study of T-cell memory formation after mild COVID-19. Study in general: TCR clusters were mostly donor specific.

The CDR3 loop spans 14 amino acids. With 2 bases removed from V and 1 base from J, the gap between germline ends came to 6 bases. The germline V gene encodes CDR1 LNHDA and CDR2 SQIVND (reference sequence). A single record per CDR3 protein comes from TCRdb applying MiXCR to the 5' RACE reads. The sample comprises 80,000 to 130,000 distinct CDR3 sequences, around 10% of which are singletons, and 40% rests with the top ten. The chain combines TRBV19 with TRBJ1-5; unclear D gene. The sequencing input was PBMCs or a T cell subset sorted from them (not recorded which). The sequence derives from a man younger than 35 who had mild COVID-19 (a few samples of this study predate the infection). Cell type and time point are not known. CDR3 coding DNA: TGTGCCAGTAGTATACGCGGGAGCAATCAGCCCCAGCATTTT. It codes for CASSIRGSNQPQHF. Complete variable domain (other parts from reference TRBV19 and TRBJ1-5): DGGITQSPKYLFRKEGQNVTLSCEQNLNHDAMYWYRQDPGQGLRLIYYSQIVNDFQKGDIAEGYSVSREKKESFPLTVTSAQKNPTAFYLCASSIRGSNQPQHFGDGTRLSIL.